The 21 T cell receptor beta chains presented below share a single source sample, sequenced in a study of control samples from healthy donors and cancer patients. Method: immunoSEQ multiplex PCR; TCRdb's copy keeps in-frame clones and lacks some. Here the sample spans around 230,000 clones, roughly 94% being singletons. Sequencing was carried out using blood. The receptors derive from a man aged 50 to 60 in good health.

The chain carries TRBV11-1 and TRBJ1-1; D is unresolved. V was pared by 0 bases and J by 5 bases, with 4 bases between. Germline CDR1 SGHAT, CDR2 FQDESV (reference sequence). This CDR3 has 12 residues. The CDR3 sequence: CASSLAGTEAFF. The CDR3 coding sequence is TGTGCCAGCAGCTTAGCAGGGACTGAAGCTTTCTTT.

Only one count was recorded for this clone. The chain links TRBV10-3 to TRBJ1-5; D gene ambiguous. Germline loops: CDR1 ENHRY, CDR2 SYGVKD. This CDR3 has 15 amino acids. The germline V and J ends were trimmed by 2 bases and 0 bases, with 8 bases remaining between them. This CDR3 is CAISEASRSNQPQHF. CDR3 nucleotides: TGTGCCATCAGTGAGGCGAGCCGTAGCAATCAGCCCCAGCATTTT.

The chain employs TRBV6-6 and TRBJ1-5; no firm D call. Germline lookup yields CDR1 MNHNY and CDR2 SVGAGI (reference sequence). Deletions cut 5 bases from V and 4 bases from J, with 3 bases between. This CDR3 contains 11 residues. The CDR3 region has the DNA TGTGCCAGCAGTCAGAATCAGCCCCAGCATTTT. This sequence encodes CASSQNQPQHF.

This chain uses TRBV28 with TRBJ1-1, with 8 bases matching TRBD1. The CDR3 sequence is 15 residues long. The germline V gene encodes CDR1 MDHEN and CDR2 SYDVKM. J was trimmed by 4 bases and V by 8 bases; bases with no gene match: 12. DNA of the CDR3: TGTGCCAGCGGCCTCCTGGACAGGGTTGGCACTGAAGCTTTCTTT. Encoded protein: CASGLLDRVGTEAFF.

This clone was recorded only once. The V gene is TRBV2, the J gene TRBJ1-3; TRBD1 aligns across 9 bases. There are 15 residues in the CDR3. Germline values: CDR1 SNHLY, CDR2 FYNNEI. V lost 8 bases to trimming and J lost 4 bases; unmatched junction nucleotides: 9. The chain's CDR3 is CASRVGTGQGNTIYF. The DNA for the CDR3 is TGTGCCAGCCGGGTGGGGACAGGGCAGGGAAACACCATATATTTT. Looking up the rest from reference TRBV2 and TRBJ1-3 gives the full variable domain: EPEVTQTPSHQVTQMGQEVILRCVPISNHLYFYWYRQILGQKVEFLVSFYNNEISEKSEIFDDQFSVERPDGSNFTLKIRSTKLEDSAMYFCASRVGTGQGNTIYFGEGSWLTVV.

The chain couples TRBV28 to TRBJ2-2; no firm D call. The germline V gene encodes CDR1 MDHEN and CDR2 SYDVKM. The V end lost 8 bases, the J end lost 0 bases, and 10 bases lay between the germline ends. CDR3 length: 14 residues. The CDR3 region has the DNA TGTGCCAGCCCCTCGCCAGCGAACACCGGGGAGCTGTTTTTT. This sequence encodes CASPSPANTGELFF.

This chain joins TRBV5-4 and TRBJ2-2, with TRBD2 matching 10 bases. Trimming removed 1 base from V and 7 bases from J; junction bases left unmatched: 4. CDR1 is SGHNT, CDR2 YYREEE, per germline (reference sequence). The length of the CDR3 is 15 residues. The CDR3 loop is CASSLQRGGHGELFF. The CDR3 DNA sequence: TGTGCCAGCAGCTTGCAGCGGGGGGGCCACGGGGAGCTGTTTTTT.

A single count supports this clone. The CDR3 protein is CASSSTTLSTSGNTIYF. The CDR3 region has the DNA TGTGCCAGCAGCTCCACTACCCTCTCGACCTCTGGAAACACCATATATTTT. The chain is built from TRBV7-2 and TRBJ1-3; D unresolved. Trimming cost V 4 bases and J 0 bases, with 16 bases left between them. This CDR3 comprises 17 residues. Germline V gene sequence: CDR1 SGHTA, CDR2 FQGNSA.

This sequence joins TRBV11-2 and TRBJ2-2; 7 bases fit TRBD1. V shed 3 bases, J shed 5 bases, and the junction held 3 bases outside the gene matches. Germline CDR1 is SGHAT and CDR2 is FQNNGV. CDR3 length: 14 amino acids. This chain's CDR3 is CASSLDRLTGELFF. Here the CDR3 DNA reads TGTGCCAGCAGCTTGGACAGGTTGACCGGGGAGCTGTTTTTT.

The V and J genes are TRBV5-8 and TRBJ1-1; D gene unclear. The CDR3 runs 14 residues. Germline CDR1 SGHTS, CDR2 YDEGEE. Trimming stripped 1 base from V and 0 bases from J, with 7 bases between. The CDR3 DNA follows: TGTGCCAGCAGCTTGTCGGTGGTGAACACTGAAGCTTTCTTT. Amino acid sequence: CASSLSVVNTEAFF.

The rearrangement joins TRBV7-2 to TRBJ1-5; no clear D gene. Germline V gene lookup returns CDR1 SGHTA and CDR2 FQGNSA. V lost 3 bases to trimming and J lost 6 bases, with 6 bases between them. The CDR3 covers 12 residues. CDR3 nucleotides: TGTGCCAGCAGCTTCGGGGTTCAGCCCCAGCATTTT. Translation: CASSFGVQPQHF.

CDR3 coding DNA: TGTGCCAGCAGCTCAGGACTAGCGGGGGTGATCACAGATACGCAGTATTTT. Encoded protein: CASSSGLAGVITDTQYF. V gene TRBV5-4 combines with J gene TRBJ2-3; 13 positions match TRBD2. The CDR3 sequence is 17 residues long. V was pared by 3 bases and J by 2 bases, with 6 bases of the junction left unmatched. Per germline, CDR1 SGHNT and CDR2 YYREEE (reference sequence).

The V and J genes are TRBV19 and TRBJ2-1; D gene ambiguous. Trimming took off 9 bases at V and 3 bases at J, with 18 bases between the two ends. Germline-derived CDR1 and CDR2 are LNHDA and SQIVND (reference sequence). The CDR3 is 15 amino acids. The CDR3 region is CASNPGTLDYNEQFF. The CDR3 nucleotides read TGTGCCAGCAACCCAGGTACTCTGGACTACAATGAGCAGTTCTTC.

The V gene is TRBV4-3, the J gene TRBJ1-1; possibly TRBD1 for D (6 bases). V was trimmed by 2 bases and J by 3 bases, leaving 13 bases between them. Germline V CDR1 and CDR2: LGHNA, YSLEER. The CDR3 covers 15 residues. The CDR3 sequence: CASSQRTEVYTEAFF. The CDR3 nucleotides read TGCGCCAGCAGCCAAAGGACAGAGGTTTACACTGAAGCTTTCTTT.

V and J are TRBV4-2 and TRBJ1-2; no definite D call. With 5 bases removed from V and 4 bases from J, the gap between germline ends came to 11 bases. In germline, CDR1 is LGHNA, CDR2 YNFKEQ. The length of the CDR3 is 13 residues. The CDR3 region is CASSSRESYGYTF. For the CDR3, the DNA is TGTGCCAGCAGCTCCCGGGAGTCCTATGGCTACACCTTC.

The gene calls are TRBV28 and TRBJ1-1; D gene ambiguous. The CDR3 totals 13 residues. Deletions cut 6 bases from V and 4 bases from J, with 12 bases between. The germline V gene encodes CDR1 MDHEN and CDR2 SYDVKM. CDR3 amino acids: CASSPTWGTEAFF. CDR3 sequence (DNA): TGTGCCAGCAGCCCCACATGGGGCACTGAAGCTTTCTTT.

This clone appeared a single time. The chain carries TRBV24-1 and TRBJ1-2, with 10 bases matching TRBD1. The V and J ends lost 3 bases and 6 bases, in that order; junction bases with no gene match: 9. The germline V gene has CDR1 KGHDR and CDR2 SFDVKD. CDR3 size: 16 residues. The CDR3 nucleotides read TGTGCCACCAGTGATAATACCGGGACAGGGGAAGATGGCTACACCTTC. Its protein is CATSDNTGTGEDGYTF.

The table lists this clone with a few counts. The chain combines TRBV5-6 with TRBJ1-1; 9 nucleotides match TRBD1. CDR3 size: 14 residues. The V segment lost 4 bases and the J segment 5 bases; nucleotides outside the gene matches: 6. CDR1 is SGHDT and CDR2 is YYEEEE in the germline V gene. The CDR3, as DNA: TGTGCCAGCAGCGCACAGGGGGCTGGGACTGAAGCTTTCTTT. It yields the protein CASSAQGAGTEAFF. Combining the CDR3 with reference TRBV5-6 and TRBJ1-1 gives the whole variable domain DAGVTQSPTHLIKTRGQQVTLRCSPKSGHDTVSWYQQALGQGPQFIFQYYEEEERQRGNFPDRFSGHQFPNYSSELNVNALLLGDSALYLCASSAQGAGTEAFFGQGTRLTVV.

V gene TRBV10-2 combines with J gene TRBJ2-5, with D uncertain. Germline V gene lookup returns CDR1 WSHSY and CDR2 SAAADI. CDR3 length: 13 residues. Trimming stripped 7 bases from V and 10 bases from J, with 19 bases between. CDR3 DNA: TGCGCCAGCACCGAGGCCCCGAACGGAGACCAGTACTTC. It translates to CASTEAPNGDQYF.

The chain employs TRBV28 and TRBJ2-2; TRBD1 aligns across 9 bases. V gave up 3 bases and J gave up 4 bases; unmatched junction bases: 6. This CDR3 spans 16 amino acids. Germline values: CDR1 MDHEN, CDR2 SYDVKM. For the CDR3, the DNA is TGTGCCAGCAGTTTGATTGGGACAGGGCGCACCGGGGAGCTGTTTTTT. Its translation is CASSLIGTGRTGELFF.

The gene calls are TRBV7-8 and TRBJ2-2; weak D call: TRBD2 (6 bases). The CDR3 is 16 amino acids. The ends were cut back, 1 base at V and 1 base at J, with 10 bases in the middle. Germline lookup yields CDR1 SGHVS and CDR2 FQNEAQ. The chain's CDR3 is CASSLEWGVNTGELFF. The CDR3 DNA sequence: TGTGCCAGCAGCTTAGAATGGGGGGTGAACACCGGGGAGCTGTTTTTT. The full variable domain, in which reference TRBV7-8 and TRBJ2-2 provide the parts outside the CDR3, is GAGVSQSPRYKVAKRGQDVALRCDPISGHVSLFWYQQALGQGPEFLTYFQNEAQLDKSGLPSDRFFAERPEGSVSTLKIQRTQQEDSAVYLCASSLEWGVNTGELFFGEGSRLTVL.